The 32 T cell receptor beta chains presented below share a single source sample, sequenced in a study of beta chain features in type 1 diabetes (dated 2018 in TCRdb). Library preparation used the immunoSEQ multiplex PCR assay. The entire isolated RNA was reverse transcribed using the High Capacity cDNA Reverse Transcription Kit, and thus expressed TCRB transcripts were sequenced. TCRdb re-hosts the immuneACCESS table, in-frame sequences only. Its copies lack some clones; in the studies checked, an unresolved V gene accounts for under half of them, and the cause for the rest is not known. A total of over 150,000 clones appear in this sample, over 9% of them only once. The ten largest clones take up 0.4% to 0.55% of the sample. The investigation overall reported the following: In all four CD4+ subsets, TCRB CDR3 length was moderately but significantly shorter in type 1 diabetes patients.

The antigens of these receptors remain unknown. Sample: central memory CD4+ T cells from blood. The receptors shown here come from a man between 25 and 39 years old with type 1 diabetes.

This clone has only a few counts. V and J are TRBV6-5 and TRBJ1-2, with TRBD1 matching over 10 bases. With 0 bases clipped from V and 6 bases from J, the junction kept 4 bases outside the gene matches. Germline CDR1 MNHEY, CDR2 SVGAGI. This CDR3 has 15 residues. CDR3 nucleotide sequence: TGTGCCAGCAGTTACTCTCCCGACAGGGGGCATGGCTACACCTTC. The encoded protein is CASSYSPDRGHGYTF.

The chain's CDR3 is CASSLAGKGNTGELFF. As DNA, the CDR3 is TGTGCCAGCAGCTTAGCGGGGAAAGGGAACACCGGGGAGCTGTTTTTT. This chain connects TRBV11-3 to TRBJ2-2; the D gene is possibly TRBD2 (5 bases). CDR1 and CDR2 from the germline V gene are SGHNT and YENEEA. This CDR3 has 16 amino acids. Trimming shortened V by 1 base and J by 1 base, and 10 bases separated the two germline ends. The full variable domain, its missing parts supplied by reference TRBV11-3 and TRBJ2-2, is EAGVVQSPRYKIIEKKQPVAFWCNPISGHNTLYWYLQNLGQGPELLIRYENEEAVDDSQLPKDRFSAERLKGVDSTLKIQPAELGDSAVYLCASSLAGKGNTGELFFGEGSRLTVL.

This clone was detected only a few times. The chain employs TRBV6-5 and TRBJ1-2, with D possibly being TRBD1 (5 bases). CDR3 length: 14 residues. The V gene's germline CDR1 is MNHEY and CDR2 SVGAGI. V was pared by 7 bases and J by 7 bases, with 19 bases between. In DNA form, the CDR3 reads TGTGCCAGCAACAGGAACAGGTTTACGAGTGGCTACACCTTC. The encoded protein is CASNRNRFTSGYTF.

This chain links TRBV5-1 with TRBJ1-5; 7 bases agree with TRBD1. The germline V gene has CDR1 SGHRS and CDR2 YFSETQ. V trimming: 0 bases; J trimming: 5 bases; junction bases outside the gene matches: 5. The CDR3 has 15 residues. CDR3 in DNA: TGCGCCAGCAGCTTGGAAGGGGGCCTACATCAGCCCCAGCATTTT. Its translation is CASSLEGGLHQPQHF.

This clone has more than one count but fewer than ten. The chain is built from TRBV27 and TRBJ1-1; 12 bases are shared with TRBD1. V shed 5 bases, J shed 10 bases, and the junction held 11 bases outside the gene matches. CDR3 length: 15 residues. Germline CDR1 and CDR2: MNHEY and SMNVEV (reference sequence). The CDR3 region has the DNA TGTGCCAGCAGTGCTGGGGACAGGGGGCTCGTCCTAGCTTTCTTT. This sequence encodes CASSAGDRGLVLAFF.

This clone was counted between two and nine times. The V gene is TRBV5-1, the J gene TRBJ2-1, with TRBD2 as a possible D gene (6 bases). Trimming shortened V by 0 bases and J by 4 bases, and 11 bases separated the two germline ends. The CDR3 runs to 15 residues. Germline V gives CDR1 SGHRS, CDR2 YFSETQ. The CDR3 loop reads CASSLAGELYNEQFF. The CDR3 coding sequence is TGCGCCAGCAGCTTGGCGGGGGAGCTGTACAATGAGCAGTTCTTC.

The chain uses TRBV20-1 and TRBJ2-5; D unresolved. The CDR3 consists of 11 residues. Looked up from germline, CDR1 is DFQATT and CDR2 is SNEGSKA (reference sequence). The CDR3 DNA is TGCACTCCCACAAAACAAGAGACCCAGTACTTC. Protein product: CTPTKQETQYF.

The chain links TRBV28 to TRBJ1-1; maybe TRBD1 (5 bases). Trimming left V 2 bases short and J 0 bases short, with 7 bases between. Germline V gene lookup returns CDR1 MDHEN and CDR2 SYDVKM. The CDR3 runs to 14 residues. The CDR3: CASSLATVNTEAFF. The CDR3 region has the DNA TGTGCCAGCAGTTTAGCGACAGTGAACACTGAAGCTTTCTTT.

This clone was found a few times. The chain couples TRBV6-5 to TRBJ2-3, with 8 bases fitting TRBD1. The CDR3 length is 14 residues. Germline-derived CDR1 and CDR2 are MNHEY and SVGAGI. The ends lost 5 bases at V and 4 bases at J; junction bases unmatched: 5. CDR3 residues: CASSPGQGADTQYF. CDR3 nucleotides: TGTGCCAGCAGTCCTGGACAGGGCGCAGATACGCAGTATTTT.

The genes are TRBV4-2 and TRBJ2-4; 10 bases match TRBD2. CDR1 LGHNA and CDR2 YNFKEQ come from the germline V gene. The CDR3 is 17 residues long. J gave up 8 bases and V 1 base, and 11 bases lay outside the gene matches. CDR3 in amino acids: CASSQGLAGVGRDIQYF. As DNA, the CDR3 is TGTGCCAGCAGCCAAGGCCTAGCGGGAGTAGGAAGGGACATTCAGTACTTC.

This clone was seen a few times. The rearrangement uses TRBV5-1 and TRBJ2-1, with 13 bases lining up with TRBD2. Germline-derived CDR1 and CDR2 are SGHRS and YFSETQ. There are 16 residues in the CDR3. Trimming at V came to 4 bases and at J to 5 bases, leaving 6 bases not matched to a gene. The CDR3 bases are TGCGCCAGCAGCCCCGCACTAGCGGGAGGGGACAATGAGCAGTTCTTC. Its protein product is CASSPALAGGDNEQFF.

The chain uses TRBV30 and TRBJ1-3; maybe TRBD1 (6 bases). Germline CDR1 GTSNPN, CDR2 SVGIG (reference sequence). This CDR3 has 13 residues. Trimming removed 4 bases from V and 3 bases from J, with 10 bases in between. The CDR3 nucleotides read TGTGCCTGGACCTGGGACATTGGAAACACCATATATTTT. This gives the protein CAWTWDIGNTIYF. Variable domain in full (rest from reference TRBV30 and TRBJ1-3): SQTIHQWPATLVQPVGSPLSLECTVEGTSNPNLYWYRQAAGRGLQLLFYSVGIGQISSEVPQNLSASRPQDRQFILSSKKLLLSDSGFYLCAWTWDIGNTIYFGEGSWLTVV.

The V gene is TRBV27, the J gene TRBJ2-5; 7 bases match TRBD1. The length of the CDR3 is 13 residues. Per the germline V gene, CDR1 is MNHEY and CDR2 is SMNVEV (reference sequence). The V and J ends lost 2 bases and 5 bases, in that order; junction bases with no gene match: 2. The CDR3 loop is CASSLRGRETQYF. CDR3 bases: TGTGCCAGCAGTTTAAGGGGGCGGGAGACCCAGTACTTC.

The CDR3 loop reads CASFRGLNTEAFF. CDR3 coding DNA: TGTGCCAGCTTCCGGGGTCTGAACACTGAAGCTTTCTTT. The chain combines TRBV28 with TRBJ1-1; D unresolved. The V gene's germline CDR1 is MDHEN and CDR2 SYDVKM. Between the trimmed V and J ends, which lost 8 bases and 0 bases, there was a span of 10 bases. This CDR3 is built from 13 residues.

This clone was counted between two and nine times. In DNA form, the CDR3 reads TGTGCCAGCAGCCCTGGGGCGGGGGAAACTGAAGCTTTCTTT. This sequence encodes CASSPGAGETEAFF. This chain joins TRBV7-8 and TRBJ1-1; D might be TRBD1 (5 bases). Trimming removed 5 bases from V and 5 bases from J, with 15 bases in between. The V gene's germline CDR1 is SGHVS and CDR2 FQNEAQ. This CDR3 comprises 14 residues.

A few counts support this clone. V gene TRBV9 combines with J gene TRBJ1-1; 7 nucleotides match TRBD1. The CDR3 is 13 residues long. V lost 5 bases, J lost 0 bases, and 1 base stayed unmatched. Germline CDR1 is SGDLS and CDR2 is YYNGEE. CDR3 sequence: CASSQGVNTEAFF. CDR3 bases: TGTGCCAGCAGTCAGGGGGTGAACACTGAAGCTTTCTTT.

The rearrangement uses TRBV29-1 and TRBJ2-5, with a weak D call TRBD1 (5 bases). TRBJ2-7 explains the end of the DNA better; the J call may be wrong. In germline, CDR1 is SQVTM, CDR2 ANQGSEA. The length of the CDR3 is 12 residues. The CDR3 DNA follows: TGCAGCGTTGGGACACCTGCCTACGAGCAGTACTTC. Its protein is CSVGTPAYEQYF.

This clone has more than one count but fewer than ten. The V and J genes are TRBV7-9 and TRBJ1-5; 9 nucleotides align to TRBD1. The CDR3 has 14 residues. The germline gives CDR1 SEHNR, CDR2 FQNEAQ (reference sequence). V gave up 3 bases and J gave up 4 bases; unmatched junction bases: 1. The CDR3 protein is CASSLGTGNQPQHF. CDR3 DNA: TGTGCCAGCAGCTTGGGGACAGGGAATCAGCCCCAGCATTTT.

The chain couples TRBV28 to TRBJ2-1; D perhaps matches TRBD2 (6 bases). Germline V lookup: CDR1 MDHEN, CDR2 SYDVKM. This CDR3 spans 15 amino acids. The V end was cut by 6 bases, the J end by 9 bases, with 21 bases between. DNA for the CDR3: TGTGCCAGCAGCTTTAGAGCGGGCATCATTTCTGAGCAGTTCTTC. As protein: CASSFRAGIISEQFF.

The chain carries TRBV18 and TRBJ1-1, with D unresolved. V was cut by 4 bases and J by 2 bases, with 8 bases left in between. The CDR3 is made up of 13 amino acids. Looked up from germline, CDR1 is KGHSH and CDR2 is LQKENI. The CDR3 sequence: CASSQTANTEAFF. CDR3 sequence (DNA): TGTGCCAGCTCACAAACAGCAAACACTGAAGCTTTCTTT.

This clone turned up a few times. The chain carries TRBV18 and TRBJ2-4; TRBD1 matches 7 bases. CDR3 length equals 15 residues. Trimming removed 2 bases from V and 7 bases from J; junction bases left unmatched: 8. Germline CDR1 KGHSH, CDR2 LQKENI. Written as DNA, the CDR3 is TGTGCCAGCTCACCAGAGGCTAGACAGGGTAACATTCAGTACTTC. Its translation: CASSPEARQGNIQYF. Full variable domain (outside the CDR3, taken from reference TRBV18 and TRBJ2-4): NAGVMQNPRHLVRRRGQEARLRCSPMKGHSHVYWYRQLPEEGLKFMVYLQKENIIDESGMPKERFSAEFPKEGPSILRIQQVVRGDSAAYFCASSPEARQGNIQYFGAGTRLSVL.

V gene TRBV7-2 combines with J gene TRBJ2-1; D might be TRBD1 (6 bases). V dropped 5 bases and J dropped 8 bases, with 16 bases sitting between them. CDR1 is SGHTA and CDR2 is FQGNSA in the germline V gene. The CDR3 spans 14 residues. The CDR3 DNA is TGTGCCAGCAGCCGGGACATTAATTTCGATGAGCAGTTCTTC. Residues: CASSRDINFDEQFF.

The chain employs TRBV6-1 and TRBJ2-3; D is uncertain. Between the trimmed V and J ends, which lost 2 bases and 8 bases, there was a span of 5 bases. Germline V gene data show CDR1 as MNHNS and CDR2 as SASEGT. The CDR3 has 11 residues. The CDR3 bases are TGTGCCAGCAGTGAAACATCTACGCAGTATTTT. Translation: CASSETSTQYF.

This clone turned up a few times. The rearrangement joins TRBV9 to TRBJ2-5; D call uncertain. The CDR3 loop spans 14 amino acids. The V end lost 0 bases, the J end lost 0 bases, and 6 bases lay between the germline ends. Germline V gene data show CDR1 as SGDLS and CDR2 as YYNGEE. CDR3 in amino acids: CASSVGGNQETQYF. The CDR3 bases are TGTGCCAGCAGCGTAGGAGGTAACCAAGAGACCCAGTACTTC.

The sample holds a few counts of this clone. The CDR3 region is CASSLVPTGVGQPQHF. CDR3 nucleotide sequence: TGTGCCAGCAGCTTAGTGCCCACGGGGGTTGGTCAGCCCCAGCATTTT. The chain uses TRBV7-2 and TRBJ1-5; tentatively, D is TRBD1 (5 bases). In germline, CDR1 is SGHTA, CDR2 FQGNSA. The V and J ends lost 1 base and 6 bases respectively, with 16 bases between them. The CDR3 has 16 residues.

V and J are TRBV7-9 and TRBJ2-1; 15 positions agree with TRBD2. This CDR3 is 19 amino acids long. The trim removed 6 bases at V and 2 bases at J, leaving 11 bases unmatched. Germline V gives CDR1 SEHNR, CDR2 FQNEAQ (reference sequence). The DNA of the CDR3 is TGTGCCAGCAGTTCCATTTCCGGGACTAGCGGGAGGACCTACAATGAGCAGTTCTTC. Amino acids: CASSSISGTSGRTYNEQFF.

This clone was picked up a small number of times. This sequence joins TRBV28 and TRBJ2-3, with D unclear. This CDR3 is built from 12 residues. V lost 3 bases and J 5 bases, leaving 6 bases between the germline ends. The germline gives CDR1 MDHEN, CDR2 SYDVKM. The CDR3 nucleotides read TGTGCCAGCAGTTTTAATTTAGATACGCAGTATTTT. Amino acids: CASSFNLDTQYF.

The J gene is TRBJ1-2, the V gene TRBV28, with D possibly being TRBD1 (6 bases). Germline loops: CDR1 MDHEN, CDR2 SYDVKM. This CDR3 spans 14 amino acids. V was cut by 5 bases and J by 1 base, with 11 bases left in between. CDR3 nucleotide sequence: TGTGCCAGCAGTCTGGACAGTCTTAACTATGGCTACACCTTC. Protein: CASSLDSLNYGYTF.

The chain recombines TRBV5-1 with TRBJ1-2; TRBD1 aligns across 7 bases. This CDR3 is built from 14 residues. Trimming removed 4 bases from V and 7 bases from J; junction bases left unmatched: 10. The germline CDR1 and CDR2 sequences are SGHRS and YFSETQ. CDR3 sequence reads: CASSAITGAGGYTF. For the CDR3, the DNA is TGCGCCAGCAGCGCTATTACAGGGGCAGGTGGCTACACCTTC.

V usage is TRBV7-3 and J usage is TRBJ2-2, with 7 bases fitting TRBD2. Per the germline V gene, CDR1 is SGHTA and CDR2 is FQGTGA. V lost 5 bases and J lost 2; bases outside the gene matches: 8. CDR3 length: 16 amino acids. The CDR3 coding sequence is TGTGCCAGCAGCCCCCAGGGCGGGAGTAACACCGGGGAGCTGTTTTTT. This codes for CASSPQGGSNTGELFF.

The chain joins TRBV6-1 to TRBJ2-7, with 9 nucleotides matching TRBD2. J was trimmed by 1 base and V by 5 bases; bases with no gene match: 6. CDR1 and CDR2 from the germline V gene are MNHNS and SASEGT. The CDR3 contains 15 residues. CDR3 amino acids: CASSHSLAGSYEQYF. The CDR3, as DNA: TGTGCCAGCAGTCATTCTCTAGCGGGGTCCTACGAGCAGTACTTC.

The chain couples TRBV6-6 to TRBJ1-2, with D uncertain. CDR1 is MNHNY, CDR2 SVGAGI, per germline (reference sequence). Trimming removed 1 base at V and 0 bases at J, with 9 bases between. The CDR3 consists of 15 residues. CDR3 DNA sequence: TGTGCCAGCAGTTACTACCGGGAATCTAACTATGGCTACACCTTC. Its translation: CASSYYRESNYGYTF.